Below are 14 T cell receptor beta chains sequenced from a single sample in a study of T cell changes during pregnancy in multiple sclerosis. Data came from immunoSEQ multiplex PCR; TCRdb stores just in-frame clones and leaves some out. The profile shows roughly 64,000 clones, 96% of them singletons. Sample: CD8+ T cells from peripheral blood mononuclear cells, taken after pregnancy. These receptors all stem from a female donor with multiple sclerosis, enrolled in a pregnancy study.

CDR3 region: CASSLDNYEQYF. The CDR3 DNA reads TGTGCCAGCAGCTTGGACAACTACGAGCAGTACTTC. J is TRBJ2-7 and V is TRBV5-4; D uncertain. The CDR3 runs to 12 residues. Deletions cut 0 bases from V and 3 bases from J, with 4 bases between. Germline V lookup: CDR1 SGHNT, CDR2 YYREEE (reference sequence).

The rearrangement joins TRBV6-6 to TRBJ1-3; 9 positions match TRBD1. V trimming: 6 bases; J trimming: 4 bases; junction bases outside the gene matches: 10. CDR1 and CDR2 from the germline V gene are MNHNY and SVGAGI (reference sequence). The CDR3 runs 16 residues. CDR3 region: CASSLIQGARGNTIYF. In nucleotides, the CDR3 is TGTGCCAGCAGCTTAATACAGGGGGCGAGGGGAAACACCATATATTTT.

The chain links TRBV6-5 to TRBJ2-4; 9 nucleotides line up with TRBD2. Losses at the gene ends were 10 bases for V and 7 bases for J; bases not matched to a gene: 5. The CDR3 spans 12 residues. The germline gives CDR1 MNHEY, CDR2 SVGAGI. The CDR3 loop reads CATGLASNIQYF. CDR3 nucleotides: TGTGCCACAGGACTAGCGAGTAACATTCAGTACTTC.

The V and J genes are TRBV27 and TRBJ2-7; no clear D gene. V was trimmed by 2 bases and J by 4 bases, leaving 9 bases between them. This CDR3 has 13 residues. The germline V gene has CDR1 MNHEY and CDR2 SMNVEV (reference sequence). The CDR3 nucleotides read TGTGCCAGCAGTTTAGGATGGCGGTACGAGCAGTACTTC. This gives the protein CASSLGWRYEQYF.

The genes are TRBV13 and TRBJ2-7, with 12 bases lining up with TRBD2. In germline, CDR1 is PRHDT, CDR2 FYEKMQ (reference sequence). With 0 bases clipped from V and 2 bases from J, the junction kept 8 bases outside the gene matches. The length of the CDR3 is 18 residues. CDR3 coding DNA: TGTGCCAGCAGCTTAGGCTTAGGACTAGCGGGACCCACCTACGAGCAGTACTTC. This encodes CASSLGLGLAGPTYEQYF.

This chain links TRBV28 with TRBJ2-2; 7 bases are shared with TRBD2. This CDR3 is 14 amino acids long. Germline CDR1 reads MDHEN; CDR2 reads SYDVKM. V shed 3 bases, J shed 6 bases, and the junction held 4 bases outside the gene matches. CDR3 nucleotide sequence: TGTGCCAGCAGTTTGCGGGAGCGGTCCGGGGAGCTGTTTTTT. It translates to CASSLRERSGELFF.

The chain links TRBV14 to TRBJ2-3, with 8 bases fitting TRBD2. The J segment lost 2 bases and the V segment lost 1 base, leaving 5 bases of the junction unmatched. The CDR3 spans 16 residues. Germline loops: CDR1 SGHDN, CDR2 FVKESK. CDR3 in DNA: TGTGCCAGCAGCCAAGGGAGCGGGAGTCCCACAGATACGCAGTATTTT. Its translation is CASSQGSGSPTDTQYF.

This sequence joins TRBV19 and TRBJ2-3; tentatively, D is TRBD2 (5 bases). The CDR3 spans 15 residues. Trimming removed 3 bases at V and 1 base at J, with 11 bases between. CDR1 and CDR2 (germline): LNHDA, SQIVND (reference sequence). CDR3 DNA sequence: TGTGCCAGTAGTATTCGGGGTGGGGGCACAGATACGCAGTATTTT. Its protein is CASSIRGGGTDTQYF. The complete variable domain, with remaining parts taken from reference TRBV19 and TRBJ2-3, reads DGGITQSPKYLFRKEGQNVTLSCEQNLNHDAMYWYRQDPGQGLRLIYYSQIVNDFQKGDIAEGYSVSREKKESFPLTVTSAQKNPTAFYLCASSIRGGGTDTQYFGPGTRLTVL.

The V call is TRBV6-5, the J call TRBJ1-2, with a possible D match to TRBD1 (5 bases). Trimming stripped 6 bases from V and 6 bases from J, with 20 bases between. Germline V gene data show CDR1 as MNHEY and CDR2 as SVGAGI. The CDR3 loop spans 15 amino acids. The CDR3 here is CASRDQGDGLDGYTF. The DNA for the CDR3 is TGTGCCAGCAGGGACCAGGGCGACGGTTTGGATGGCTACACCTTC.

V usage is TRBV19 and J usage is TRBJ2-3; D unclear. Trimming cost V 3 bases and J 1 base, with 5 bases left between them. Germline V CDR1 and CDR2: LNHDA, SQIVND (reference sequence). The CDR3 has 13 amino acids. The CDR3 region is CASSILGTDTQYF. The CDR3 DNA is TGTGCCAGTAGTATCCTCGGCACAGATACGCAGTATTTT.

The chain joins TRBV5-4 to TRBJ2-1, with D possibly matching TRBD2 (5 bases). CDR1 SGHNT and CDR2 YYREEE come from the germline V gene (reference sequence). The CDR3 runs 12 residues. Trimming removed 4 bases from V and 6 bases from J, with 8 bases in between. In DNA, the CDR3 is TGTGCCAGCAGCCAACTAGGCAATGAGCAGTTCTTC. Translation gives CASSQLGNEQFF.

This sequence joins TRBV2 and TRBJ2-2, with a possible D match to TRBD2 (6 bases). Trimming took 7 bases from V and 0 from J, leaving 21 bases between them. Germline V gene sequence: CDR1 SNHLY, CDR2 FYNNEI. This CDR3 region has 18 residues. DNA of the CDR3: TGTGCCAGCATTCCCCAGGAGGGATTCACTGCGAACACCGGGGAGCTGTTTTTT. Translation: CASIPQEGFTANTGELFF.

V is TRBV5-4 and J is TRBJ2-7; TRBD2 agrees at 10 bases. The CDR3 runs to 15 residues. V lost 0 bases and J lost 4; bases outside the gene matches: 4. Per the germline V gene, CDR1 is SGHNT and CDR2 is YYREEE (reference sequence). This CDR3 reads CASSLALAGDYEQYF. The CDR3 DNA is TGTGCCAGCAGCTTGGCCCTAGCGGGAGATTACGAGCAGTACTTC.

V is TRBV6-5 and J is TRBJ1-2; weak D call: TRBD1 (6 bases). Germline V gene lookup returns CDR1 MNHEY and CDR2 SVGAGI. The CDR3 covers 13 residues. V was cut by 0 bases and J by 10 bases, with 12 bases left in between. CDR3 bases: TGTGCCAGCAGTTACTCGGGGGCTCTGGCCTACACCTTC. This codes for CASSYSGALAYTF.